The 21 T cell receptor beta chains below were found in one sample sequenced in a study of human T cells and chemical hapten exposure. The sample's time point: pre-sensitization, week 0. Indicated treatment: therapeutic diphenylcyclopropenone sensitization with weekly scalp DPC. Using its own MiXCR run on the RACE reads, TCRdb lists one record per CDR3 protein. Found here are about 80,000 distinct CDR3 sequences, approximately 15% of them singletons; the top ten hold around 4.2%. Sequenced here: whole blood, sampled in connection with sensitization to the hapten diphenylcyclopropenone (DPC). Every receptor here comes from a woman aged 45-65 years with alopecia areata. Some clones in this sample may be carry-over from other donors' samples.

This clonotype was counted at least ten times. V gene TRBV6-5 combines with J gene TRBJ1-1, with a tentative D call TRBD1 (5 bases). Germline assignment: CDR1 MNHEY and CDR2 SVGAGI. V lost 2 bases to trimming and J lost 6 bases, with 10 bases between them. This CDR3 has 13 amino acids. The CDR3 DNA sequence: TGTGCCAGCAGTTACCAGGGTTCGGCTGAAGCTTTCTTT. Protein sequence: CASSYQGSAEAFF.

The sample holds a few counts of this clonotype. V is TRBV20-1 and J is TRBJ1-4; the D gene is possibly TRBD1 (6 bases). This CDR3 is built from 16 residues. Trimming cost V 6 bases and J 3 bases, with 20 bases left between them. Germline values: CDR1 DFQATT, CDR2 SNEGSKA (reference sequence). This CDR3 is CSASSATGFANEKLFF. In nucleotides, the CDR3 is TGCAGTGCCTCATCAGCCACAGGGTTCGCTAATGAAAAACTGTTTTTT.

The CDR3 reads CASSDSGSTDTQYF. The CDR3 DNA reads TGTGCCAGCAGCGATAGCGGGAGCACAGATACGCAGTATTTT. The chain joins TRBV7-9 to TRBJ2-3, with TRBD2 matching over 7 bases. With V trimmed by 5 bases and J by 0 bases, 2 bases remained unmatched. This CDR3 comprises 14 residues. CDR1 is SEHNR and CDR2 is FQNEAQ in the germline V gene (reference sequence).

Turning to this clonotype: An end of the junction differs from the germline gene, which may be a read error. The chain recombines TRBV10-1 with TRBJ2-1; no firm D call. CDR1 WNHNN and CDR2 SYGVQD come from the germline V gene (reference sequence). CDR3 length: 14 residues. CDR3 residues: CASSESRSCNEQFF. CDR3 coding DNA: TGCGCCAGCAGTGAGTCCCGTTCCTGCAATGAGCAGTTCTTC.

This clonotype was found a few times. The chain is built from TRBV5-1 and TRBJ2-3; D remains ambiguous. Germline V gene lookup returns CDR1 SGHRS and CDR2 YFSETQ. V shed 0 bases and J shed 6 bases, with 14 bases lying between them. This CDR3 is built from 15 residues. The CDR3 loop reads CASSLGVSLGDTQYF. CDR3 DNA sequence: TGCGCCAGCAGCTTGGGCGTCTCTCTGGGCGATACGCAGTATTTT.

This clonotype was recorded a few times. This rearrangement joins TRBV7-6 to TRBJ2-5; D ambiguous. The V end lost 5 bases, the J end lost 2 bases, and 12 bases lay between the germline ends. Germline V CDR1 and CDR2: SGHVS, FNYEAQ. This CDR3 is 14 amino acids long. The CDR3 here is CASSTGPAQETQYF. Here the CDR3 DNA reads TGTGCCAGCAGCACCGGGCCCGCACAAGAGACCCAGTACTTC.

This clonotype was seen more than once but under ten times. The V call is TRBV29-1, the J call TRBJ2-3; TRBD1 matches 7 bases. The germline gives CDR1 SQVTM, CDR2 ANQGSEA. V dropped 7 bases and J dropped 8; count of bases not matched to a gene: 15. The CDR3 sequence is 14 residues long. CDR3 sequence: CSAGRDSPAGTQYF. In DNA form, the CDR3 reads TGCAGCGCCGGACGGGACAGTCCTGCCGGTACGCAGTATTTT.

This clonotype has a handful of counts. The rearrangement links TRBV5-4 to TRBJ2-3; 9 nucleotides agree with TRBD1. The V gene end was trimmed by 5 bases and the J gene end by 0 bases; junction bases not matched to a gene: 1. Germline V gene data show CDR1 as SGHNT and CDR2 as YYREEE (reference sequence). This CDR3 comprises 14 residues. The CDR3 sequence: CASSGTGSTDTQYF. The CDR3 bases are TGTGCCAGCAGTGGGACAGGGAGCACAGATACGCAGTATTTT.

The V and J genes are TRBV30 and TRBJ2-5; 14 bases are shared with TRBD2. This CDR3 region has 13 residues. J gave up 5 bases and V 7 bases, and 3 bases lay outside the gene matches. Germline V lookup: CDR1 GTSNPN, CDR2 SVGIG (reference sequence). The CDR3 sequence: CASGLAGEETQYF. The CDR3 DNA is TGTGCCTCGGGACTAGCGGGAGAGGAGACCCAGTACTTC.

The gene calls are TRBV12-3 or TRBV12-4 and TRBJ2-7; perhaps TRBD2 as D (6 bases). The CDR3 contains 14 residues. Trimming pared 6 bases from V and 9 bases from J, leaving 21 bases between. The CDR3: CASSRESEFTGQYF. Written as DNA, the CDR3 is TGTGCCAGCAGCCGGGAGTCTGAGTTTACCGGGCAGTACTTC.

This chain joins TRBV30 and TRBJ1-2; 7 bases agree with TRBD1. The V gene's germline CDR1 is GTSNPN and CDR2 SVGIG (reference sequence). The length of the CDR3 is 15 residues. V dropped 4 bases and J dropped 3; count of bases not matched to a gene: 11. For the CDR3, the DNA is TGTGCCTGGACCGACGGGGACAGCCGAGACTATGGCTACACCTTC. Residues: CAWTDGDSRDYGYTF.

This clonotype has just a few counts. V is TRBV5-5 and J is TRBJ2-3; D call uncertain. Per germline, CDR1 SGHKS and CDR2 YYEKEE (reference sequence). CDR3 size: 14 residues. Trimming pared 2 bases from V and 4 bases from J, leaving 11 bases between. The CDR3 spells CASSFSLVADTQYF. The CDR3 nucleotides read TGTGCCAGCAGCTTTAGCCTTGTCGCAGATACGCAGTATTTT.

The chain is built from TRBV28 and TRBJ1-2; D is perhaps TRBD1 (5 bases). The CDR3 is 13 residues long. Germline CDR1 and CDR2: MDHEN and SYDVKM. Trimming left V 5 bases short and J 4 bases short, with 11 bases between. The CDR3 protein is CASSPSQAYGYTF. The CDR3 DNA reads as TGTGCCAGCAGTCCCTCACAGGCCTATGGCTACACCTTC.

In its sample, this clonotype was seen many times. V and J are TRBV11-2 and TRBJ2-3; D not resolved. V gave up 0 bases and J gave up 6 bases, with 10 bases separating them. The length of the CDR3 is 14 residues. Per germline, CDR1 SGHAT and CDR2 FQNNGV. The DNA for the CDR3 is TGTGCCAGCAGCTTAGATCCCGGCGTCGATACGCAGTATTTT. Its protein product is CASSLDPGVDTQYF. Filled out from reference TRBV11-2 and TRBJ2-3, the complete variable domain reads EAGVAQSPRYKIIEKRQSVAFWCNPISGHATLYWYQQILGQGPKLLIQFQNNGVVDDSQLPKDRFSAERLKGVDSTLKIQPAKLEDSAVYLCASSLDPGVDTQYFGPGTRLTVL.

This clonotype has just a few counts. The chain uses TRBV2 and TRBJ2-3, with 10 bases fitting TRBD1. Germline loops: CDR1 SNHLY, CDR2 FYNNEI. V shed 4 bases, J shed 3 bases, and the junction held 4 bases outside the gene matches. The CDR3 runs to 15 residues. The CDR3 sequence: CASSATGGATDTQYF. As DNA, the CDR3 is TGTGCCAGCAGTGCGACAGGGGGCGCAACAGATACGCAGTATTTT.

The chain couples TRBV29-1 to TRBJ2-7; 9 nucleotides line up with TRBD1. The V gene's germline CDR1 is SQVTM and CDR2 ANQGSEA. The J segment lost 6 bases and the V segment lost 5 bases, leaving 2 bases of the junction unmatched. The CDR3 length is 11 residues. CDR3 loop: CSVLDRGEQYF. The CDR3, as DNA: TGCAGCGTTTTGGACAGGGGCGAGCAGTACTTC.

V usage is TRBV28 and J usage is TRBJ1-2; TRBD1 is a possible D gene (6 bases). V lost 3 bases to trimming and J lost 4 bases, with 12 bases between them. CDR3 length: 14 residues. CDR1 and CDR2 (germline): MDHEN, SYDVKM. The CDR3 bases are TGTGCCAGCAGTTTGAAACAGGGTAGCTATGGCTACACCTTC. Translating gives CASSLKQGSYGYTF.

This chain links TRBV7-2 with TRBJ1-2, with D hard to call. CDR1 and CDR2 from the germline V gene are SGHTA and FQGNSA. V gave up 2 bases and J gave up 6 bases, with 7 bases separating them. The CDR3 has 12 amino acids. CDR3 amino acids: CASSLRHHGYTF. The CDR3 DNA is TGTGCCAGCAGCTTACGACACCATGGCTACACCTTC.

The genes are TRBV19 and TRBJ2-7; 10 bases agree with TRBD1. This CDR3 has 14 residues. The trim removed 10 bases at V and 3 bases at J, leaving 9 bases unmatched. In germline, CDR1 is LNHDA, CDR2 SQIVND (reference sequence). CDR3 protein: CATTTGGPNYEQYF. In nucleotides, the CDR3 is TGTGCCACTACGACAGGGGGCCCAAACTACGAGCAGTACTTC.

V and J are TRBV7-2 and TRBJ2-5; D may be TRBD2 (5 bases). From germline, CDR1 is SGHTA and CDR2 FQGNSA. The CDR3 extends over 14 amino acids. V was shortened by 4 bases and J by 5 bases, with 14 bases between the two germline ends. The CDR3 DNA is TGTGCCAGCAGCTCACACCTAGCAAGTGAGACCCAGTACTTC. Protein: CASSSHLASETQYF.

This clonotype has only a few counts. The V and J genes are TRBV6-1 and TRBJ2-1, with D unresolved. Germline CDR1 and CDR2: MNHNS and SASEGT. V lost 1 base to trimming and J lost 12 bases, with 13 bases between them. The CDR3 contains 13 residues. CDR3 region: CASSEVTAARQFF. The CDR3 bases are TGTGCCAGCAGTGAAGTTACGGCAGCCAGGCAGTTCTTC.